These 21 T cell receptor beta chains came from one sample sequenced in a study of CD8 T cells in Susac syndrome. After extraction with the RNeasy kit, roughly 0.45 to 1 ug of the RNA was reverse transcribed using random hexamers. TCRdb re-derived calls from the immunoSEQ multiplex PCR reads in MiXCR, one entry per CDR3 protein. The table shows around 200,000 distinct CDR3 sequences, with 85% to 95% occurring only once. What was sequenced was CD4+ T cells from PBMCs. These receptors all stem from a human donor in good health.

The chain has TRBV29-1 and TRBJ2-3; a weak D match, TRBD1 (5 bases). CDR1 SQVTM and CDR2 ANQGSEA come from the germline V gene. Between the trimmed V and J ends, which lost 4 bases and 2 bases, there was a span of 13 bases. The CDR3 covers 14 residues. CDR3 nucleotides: TGCAGCGTTGGAGGCAGGGCCACCACAGATACGCAGTATTTT. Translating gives CSVGGRATTDTQYF.

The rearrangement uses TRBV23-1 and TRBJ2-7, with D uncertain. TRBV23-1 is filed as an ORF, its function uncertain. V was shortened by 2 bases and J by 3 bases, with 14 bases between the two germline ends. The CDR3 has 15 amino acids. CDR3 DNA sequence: TGCGCCAGCAGTCAAACCTCTGCTCCGATCTACGAGCAGTACTTC. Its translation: CASSQTSAPIYEQYF.

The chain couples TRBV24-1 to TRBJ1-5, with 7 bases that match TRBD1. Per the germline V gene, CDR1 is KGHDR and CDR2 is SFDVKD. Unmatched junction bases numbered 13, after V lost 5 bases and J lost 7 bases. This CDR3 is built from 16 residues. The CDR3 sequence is CATSVGKDRAFQPQHF. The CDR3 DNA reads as TGTGCCACCAGTGTTGGGAAAGACAGGGCCTTCCAGCCCCAGCATTTT.

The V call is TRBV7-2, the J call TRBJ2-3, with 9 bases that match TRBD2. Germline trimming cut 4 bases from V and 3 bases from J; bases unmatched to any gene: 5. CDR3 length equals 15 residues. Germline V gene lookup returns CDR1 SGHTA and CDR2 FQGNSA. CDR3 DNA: TGTGCCAGCAGCTCCCTCGGACTAGCGACAGATACGCAGTATTTT. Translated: CASSSLGLATDTQYF.

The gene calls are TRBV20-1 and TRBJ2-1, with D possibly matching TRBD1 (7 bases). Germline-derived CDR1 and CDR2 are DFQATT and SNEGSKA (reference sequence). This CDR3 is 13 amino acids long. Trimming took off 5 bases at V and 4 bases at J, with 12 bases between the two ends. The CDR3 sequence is CSAWRGLYNEQFF. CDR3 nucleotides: TGCAGTGCTTGGAGGGGGCTGTACAATGAGCAGTTCTTC.

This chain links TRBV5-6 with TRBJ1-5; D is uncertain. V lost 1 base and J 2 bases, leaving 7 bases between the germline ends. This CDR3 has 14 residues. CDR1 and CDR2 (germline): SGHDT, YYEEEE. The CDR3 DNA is TGTGCCAGCAGCTTGAAGATTGGCAATCAGCCCCAGCATTTT. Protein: CASSLKIGNQPQHF.

In DNA form, the CDR3 reads TGTGCCAGCAGCCAAGAAGAATTGAGGACGTACAATGAGCAGTTCTTC. Translating it yields CASSQEELRTYNEQFF. V is TRBV3-1 and J is TRBJ2-1; unclear D gene. Deletions cut 0 bases from V and 4 bases from J, with 13 bases between. The germline gives CDR1 LGHDT, CDR2 YNNKEL (reference sequence). The CDR3 length is 16 residues.

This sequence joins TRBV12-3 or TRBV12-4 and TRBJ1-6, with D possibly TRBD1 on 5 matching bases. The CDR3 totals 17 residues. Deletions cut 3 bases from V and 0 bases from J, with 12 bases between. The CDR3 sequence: CASSFKGSSSYNSPLHF. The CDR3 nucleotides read TGTGCCAGCAGTTTTAAGGGGTCGAGCTCCTATAATTCACCCCTCCACTTT.

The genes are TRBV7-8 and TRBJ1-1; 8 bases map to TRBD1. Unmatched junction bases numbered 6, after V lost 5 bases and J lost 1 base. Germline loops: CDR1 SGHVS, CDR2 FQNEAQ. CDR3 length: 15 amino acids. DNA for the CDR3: TGTGCCAGCAGCCCGATGGGACAGGCGAACACTGAAGCTTTCTTT. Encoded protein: CASSPMGQANTEAFF.

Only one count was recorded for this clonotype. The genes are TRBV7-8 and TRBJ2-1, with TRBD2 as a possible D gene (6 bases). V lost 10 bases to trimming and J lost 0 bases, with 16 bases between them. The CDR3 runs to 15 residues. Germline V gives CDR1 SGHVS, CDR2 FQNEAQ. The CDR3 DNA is TGTGCCACTGGGCTTGGGGGGAGCTCCTACAATGAGCAGTTCTTC. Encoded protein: CATGLGGSSYNEQFF.

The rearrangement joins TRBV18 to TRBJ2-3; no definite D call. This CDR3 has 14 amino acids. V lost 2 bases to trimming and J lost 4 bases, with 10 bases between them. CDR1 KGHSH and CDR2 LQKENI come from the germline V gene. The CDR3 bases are TGTGCCAGCTCACCATTGGCGCGGCCAGATACGCAGTATTTT. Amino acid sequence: CASSPLARPDTQYF.

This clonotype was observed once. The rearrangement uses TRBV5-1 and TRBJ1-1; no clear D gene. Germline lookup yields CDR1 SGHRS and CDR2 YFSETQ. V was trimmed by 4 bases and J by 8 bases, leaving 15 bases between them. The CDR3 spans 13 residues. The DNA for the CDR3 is TGCGCCAGCAGCGGGGTAATTAACGGGGAAGCTTTCTTT. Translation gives CASSGVINGEAFF. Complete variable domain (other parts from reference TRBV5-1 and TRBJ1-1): KAGVTQTPRYLIKTRGQQVTLSCSPISGHRSVSWYQQTPGQGLQFLFEYFSETQRNKGNFPGRFSGRQFSNSRSEMNVSTLELGDSALYLCASSGVINGEAFFGQGTRLTVV.

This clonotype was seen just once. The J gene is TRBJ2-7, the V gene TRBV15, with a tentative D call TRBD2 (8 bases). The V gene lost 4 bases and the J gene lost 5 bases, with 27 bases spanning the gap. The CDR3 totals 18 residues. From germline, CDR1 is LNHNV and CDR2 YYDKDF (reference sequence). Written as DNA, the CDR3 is TGTGCCACCAGCATCGGGAGGGGCCAGGGGGTTTTTGGCCACGAGCAGTACTTC. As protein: CATSIGRGQGVFGHEQYF.

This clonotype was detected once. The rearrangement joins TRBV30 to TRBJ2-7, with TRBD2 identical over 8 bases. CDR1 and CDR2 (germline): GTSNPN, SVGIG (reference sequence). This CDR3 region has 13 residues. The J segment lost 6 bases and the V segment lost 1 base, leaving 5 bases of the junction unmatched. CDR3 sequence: CAWSGRGLGEQYV. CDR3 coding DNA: TGTGCCTGGAGTGGCAGGGGACTAGGCGAGCAGTACGTC.

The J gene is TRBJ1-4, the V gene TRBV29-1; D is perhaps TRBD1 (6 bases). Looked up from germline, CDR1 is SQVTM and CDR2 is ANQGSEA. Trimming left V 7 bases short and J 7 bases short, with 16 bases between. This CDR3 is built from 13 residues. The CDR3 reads CSAAGKGGEKLFF. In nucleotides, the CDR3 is TGCAGCGCCGCCGGGAAGGGGGGTGAAAAACTGTTTTTT.

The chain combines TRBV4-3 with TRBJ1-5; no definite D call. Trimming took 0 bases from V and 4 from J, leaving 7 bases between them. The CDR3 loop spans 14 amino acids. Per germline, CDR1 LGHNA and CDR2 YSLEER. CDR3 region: CASSQDPRNQPQHF. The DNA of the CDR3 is TGCGCCAGCAGCCAAGACCCCAGGAATCAGCCCCAGCATTTT.

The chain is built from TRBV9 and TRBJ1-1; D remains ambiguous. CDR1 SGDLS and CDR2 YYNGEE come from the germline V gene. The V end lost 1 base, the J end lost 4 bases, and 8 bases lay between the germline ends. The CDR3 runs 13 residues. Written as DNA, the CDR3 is TGTGCCAGCAGCGTATCCGTTTCCACTGAAGCTTTCTTT. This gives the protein CASSVSVSTEAFF. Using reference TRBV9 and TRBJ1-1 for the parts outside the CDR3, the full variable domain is DSGVTQTPKHLITATGQRVTLRCSPRSGDLSVYWYQQSLDQGLQFLIQYYNGEERAKGNILERFSAQQFPDLHSELNLSSLELGDSALYFCASSVSVSTEAFFGQGTRLTVV.

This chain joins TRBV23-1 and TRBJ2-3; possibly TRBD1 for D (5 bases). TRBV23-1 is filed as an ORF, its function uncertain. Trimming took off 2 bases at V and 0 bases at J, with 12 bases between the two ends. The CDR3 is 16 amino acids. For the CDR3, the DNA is TGCGCCAGCAGTCAAGGGGCGGACACCAGCACAGATACGCAGTATTTT. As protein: CASSQGADTSTDTQYF.

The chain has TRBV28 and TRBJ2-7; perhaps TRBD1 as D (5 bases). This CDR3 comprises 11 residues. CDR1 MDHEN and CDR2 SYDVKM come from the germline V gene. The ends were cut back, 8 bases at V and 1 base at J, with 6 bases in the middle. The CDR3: CASGHSYEQYV. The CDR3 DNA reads TGTGCCAGCGGACATTCCTACGAGCAGTACGTC.

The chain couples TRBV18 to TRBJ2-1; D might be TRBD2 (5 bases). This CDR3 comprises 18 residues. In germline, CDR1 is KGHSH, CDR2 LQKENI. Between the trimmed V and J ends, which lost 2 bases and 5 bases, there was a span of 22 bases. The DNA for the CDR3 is TGTGCCAGCTCACCAGGTCCATTGACGGCGATGCGGGACAATGAGCAGTTCTTC. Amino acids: CASSPGPLTAMRDNEQFF. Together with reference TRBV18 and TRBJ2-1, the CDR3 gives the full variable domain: NAGVMQNPRHLVRRRGQEARLRCSPMKGHSHVYWYRQLPEEGLKFMVYLQKENIIDESGMPKERFSAEFPKEGPSILRIQQVVRGDSAAYFCASSPGPLTAMRDNEQFFGPGTRLTVL.

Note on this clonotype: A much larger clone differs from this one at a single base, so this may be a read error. The DNA of the CDR3 is TGTGCCAGCAGTTTTGGAAAGACCCAGTACTTC. As protein: CASSFGKTQYF. The chain links TRBV12-3 or TRBV12-4 to TRBJ2-5; no firm D call. The CDR3 covers 11 residues. The V end was cut by 3 bases, the J end by 6 bases, with 5 bases between.